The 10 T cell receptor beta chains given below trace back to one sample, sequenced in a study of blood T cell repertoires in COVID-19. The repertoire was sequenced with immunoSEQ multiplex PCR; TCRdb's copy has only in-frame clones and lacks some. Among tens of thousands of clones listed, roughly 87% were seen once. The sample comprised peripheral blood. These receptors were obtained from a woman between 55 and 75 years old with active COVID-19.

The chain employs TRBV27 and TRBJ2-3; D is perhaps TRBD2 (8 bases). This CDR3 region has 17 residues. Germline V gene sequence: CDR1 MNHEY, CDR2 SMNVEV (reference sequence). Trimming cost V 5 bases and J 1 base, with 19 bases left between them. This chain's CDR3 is CASSEEDRRGGTDTQYF. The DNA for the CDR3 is TGTGCCAGCAGTGAAGAGGACAGGCGGGGGGGCACAGATACGCAGTATTTT.

The CDR3 is CASSPGQGQTQYF. CDR3 bases: TGTGCCAGCAGTCCGGGACAGGGACAGACCCAGTACTTC. The chain links TRBV6-5 to TRBJ2-5; 9 bases map to TRBD1. V lost 5 bases, J lost 6 bases, and 4 bases stayed unmatched. CDR1 MNHEY and CDR2 SVGAGI come from the germline V gene. The length of the CDR3 is 13 residues.

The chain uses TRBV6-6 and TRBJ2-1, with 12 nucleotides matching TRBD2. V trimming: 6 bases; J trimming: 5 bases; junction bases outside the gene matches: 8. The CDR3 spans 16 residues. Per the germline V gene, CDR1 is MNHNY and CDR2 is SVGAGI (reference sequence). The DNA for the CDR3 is TGTGCCAGCAGGCAGACTAGCGGGAGATTCGACAATGAGCAGTTCTTC. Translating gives CASRQTSGRFDNEQFF.

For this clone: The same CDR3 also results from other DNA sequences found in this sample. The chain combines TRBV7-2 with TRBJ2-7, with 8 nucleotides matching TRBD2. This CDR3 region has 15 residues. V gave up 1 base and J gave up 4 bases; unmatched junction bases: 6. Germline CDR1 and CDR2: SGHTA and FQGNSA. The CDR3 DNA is TGTGCCAGCAGCTTAGTGGCGGGGGGTACTTACGAGCAGTACTTC. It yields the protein CASSLVAGGTYEQYF.

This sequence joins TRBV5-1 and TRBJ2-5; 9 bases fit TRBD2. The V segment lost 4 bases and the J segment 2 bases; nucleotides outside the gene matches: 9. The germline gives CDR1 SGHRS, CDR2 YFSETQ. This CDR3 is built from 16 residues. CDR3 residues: CASSPGSSGTQETQYF. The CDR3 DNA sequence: TGCGCCAGCAGCCCAGGGTCTAGCGGGACACAAGAGACCCAGTACTTC.

CDR3 in amino acids: CSARDISGYTF. Here the CDR3 DNA reads TGCAGTGCTAGGGACATTAGTGGCTACACCTTC. The rearrangement joins TRBV20-1 to TRBJ1-2, with a tentative D call TRBD1 (5 bases). Per the germline V gene, CDR1 is DFQATT and CDR2 is SNEGSKA (reference sequence). Trimming took 3 bases from V and 7 from J, leaving 9 bases between them. The CDR3 consists of 11 residues.

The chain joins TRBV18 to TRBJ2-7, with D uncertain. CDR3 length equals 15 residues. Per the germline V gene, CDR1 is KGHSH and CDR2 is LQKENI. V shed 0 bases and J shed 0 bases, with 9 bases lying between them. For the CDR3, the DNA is TGTGCCAGCTCACCACCAGCTAGGAGCTCCTACGAGCAGTACTTC. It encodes CASSPPARSSYEQYF.

The CDR3 here is CASSLFPGETQYF. CDR3 nucleotides: TGCGCCAGCAGCTTGTTCCCAGGAGAGACCCAGTACTTC. This chain links TRBV5-1 with TRBJ2-5; D not resolved. V lost 1 base to trimming and J lost 4 bases, with 8 bases between them. The CDR3 has 13 amino acids. The V gene's germline CDR1 is SGHRS and CDR2 YFSETQ. Combining the CDR3 with reference TRBV5-1 and TRBJ2-5 gives the whole variable domain KAGVTQTPRYLIKTRGQQVTLSCSPISGHRSVSWYQQTPGQGLQFLFEYFSETQRNKGNFPGRFSGRQFSNSRSEMNVSTLELGDSALYLCASSLFPGETQYFGPGTRLLVL.

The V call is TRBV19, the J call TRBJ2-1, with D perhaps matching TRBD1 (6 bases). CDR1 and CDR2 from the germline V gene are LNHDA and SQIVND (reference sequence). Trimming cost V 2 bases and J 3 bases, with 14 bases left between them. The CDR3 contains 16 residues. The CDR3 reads CASSILAGDIYNEQFF. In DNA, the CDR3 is TGTGCCAGTAGTATACTAGCAGGGGACATCTACAATGAGCAGTTCTTC.

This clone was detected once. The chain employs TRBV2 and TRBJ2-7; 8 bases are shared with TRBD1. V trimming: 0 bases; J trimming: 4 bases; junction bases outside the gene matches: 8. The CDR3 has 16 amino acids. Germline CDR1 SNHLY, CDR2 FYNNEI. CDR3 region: CASSEAPGQGLYEQYF. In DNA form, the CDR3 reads TGTGCCAGCAGTGAAGCGCCTGGACAGGGATTGTACGAGCAGTACTTC. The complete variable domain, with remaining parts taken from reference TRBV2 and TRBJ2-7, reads EPEVTQTPSHQVTQMGQEVILRCVPISNHLYFYWYRQILGQKVEFLVSFYNNEISEKSEIFDDQFSVERPDGSNFTLKIRSTKLEDSAMYFCASSEAPGQGLYEQYFGPGTRLTVT.